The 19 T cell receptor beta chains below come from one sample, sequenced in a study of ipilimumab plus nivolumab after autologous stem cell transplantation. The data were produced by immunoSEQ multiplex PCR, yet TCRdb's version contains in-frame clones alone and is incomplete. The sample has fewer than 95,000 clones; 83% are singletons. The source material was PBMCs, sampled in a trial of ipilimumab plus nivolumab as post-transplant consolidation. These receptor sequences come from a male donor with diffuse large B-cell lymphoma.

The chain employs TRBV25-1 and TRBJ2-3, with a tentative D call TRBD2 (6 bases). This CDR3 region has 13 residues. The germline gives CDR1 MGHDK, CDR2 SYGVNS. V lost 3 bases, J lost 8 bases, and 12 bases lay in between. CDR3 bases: TGTGCCAGCAGTGATCCCTGGCGGGGTACGCAGTATTTT. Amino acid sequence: CASSDPWRGTQYF.

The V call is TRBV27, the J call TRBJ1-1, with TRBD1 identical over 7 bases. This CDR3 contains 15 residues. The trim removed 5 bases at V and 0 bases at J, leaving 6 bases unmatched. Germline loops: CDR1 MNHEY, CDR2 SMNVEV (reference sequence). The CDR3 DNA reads TGTGCCAGCAGTCCACCGGGACAGTTGAACACTGAAGCTTTCTTT. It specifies CASSPPGQLNTEAFF.

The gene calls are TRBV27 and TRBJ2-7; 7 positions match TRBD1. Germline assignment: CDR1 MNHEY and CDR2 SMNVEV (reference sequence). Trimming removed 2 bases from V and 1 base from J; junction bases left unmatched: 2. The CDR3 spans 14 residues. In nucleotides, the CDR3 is TGTGCCAGCAGTTTACGACAGGGATCCTACGAGCAGTACTTC. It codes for CASSLRQGSYEQYF.

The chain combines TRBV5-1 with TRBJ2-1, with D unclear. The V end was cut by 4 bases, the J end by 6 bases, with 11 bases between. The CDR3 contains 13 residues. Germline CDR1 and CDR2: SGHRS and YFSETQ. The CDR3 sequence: CASSHLSSNEQFF. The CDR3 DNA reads TGCGCCAGCAGCCATCTGTCGTCCAATGAGCAGTTCTTC. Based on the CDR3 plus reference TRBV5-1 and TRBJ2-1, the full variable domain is KAGVTQTPRYLIKTRGQQVTLSCSPISGHRSVSWYQQTPGQGLQFLFEYFSETQRNKGNFPGRFSGRQFSNSRSEMNVSTLELGDSALYLCASSHLSSNEQFFGPGTRLTVL.

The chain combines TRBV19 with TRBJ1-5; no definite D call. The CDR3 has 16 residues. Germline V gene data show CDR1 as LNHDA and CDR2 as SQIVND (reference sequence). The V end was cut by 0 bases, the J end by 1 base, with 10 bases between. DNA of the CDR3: TGTGCCAGTAGTATAGATAGCAGGATGAGCAATCAGCCCCAGCATTTT. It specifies CASSIDSRMSNQPQHF.

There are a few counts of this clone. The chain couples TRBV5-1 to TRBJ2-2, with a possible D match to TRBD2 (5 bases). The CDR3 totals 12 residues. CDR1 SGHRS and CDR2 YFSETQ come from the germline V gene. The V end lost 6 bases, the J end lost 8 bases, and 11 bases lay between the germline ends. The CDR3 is CASMEDLGELFF. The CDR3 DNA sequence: TGCGCCAGCATGGAGGATTTGGGGGAGCTGTTTTTT.

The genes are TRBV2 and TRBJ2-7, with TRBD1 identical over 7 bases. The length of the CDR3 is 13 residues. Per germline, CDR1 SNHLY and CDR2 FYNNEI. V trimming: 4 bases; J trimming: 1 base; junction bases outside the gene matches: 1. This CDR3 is CASSGGQSYEQYF. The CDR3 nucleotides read TGTGCCAGCAGTGGGGGACAGTCCTACGAGCAGTACTTC.

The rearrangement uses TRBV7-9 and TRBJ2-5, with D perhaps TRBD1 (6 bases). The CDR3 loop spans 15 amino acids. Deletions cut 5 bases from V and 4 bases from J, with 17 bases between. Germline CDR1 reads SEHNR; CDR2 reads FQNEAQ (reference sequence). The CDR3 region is CASSQPDRRVETQYF. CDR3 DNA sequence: TGTGCCAGCAGCCAACCAGACAGGCGGGTAGAGACCCAGTACTTC.

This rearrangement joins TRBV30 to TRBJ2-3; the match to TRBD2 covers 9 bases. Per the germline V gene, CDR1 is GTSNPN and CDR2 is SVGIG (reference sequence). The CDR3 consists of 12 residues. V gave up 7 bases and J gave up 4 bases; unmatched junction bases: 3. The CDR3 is CAFSGGPDTQYF. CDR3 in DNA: TGTGCCTTTAGCGGGGGACCAGATACGCAGTATTTT. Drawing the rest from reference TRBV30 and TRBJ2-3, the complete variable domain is SQTIHQWPATLVQPVGSPLSLECTVEGTSNPNLYWYRQAAGRGLQLLFYSVGIGQISSEVPQNLSASRPQDRQFILSSKKLLLSDSGFYLCAFSGGPDTQYFGPGTRLTVL.

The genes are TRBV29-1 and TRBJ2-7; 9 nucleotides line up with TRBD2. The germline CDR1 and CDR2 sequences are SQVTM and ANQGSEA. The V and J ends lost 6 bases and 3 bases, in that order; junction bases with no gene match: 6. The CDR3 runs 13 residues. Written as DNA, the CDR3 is TGCAGCGTGAGGGGTAGCGGGGGCTACGAGCAGTACTTC. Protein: CSVRGSGGYEQYF.

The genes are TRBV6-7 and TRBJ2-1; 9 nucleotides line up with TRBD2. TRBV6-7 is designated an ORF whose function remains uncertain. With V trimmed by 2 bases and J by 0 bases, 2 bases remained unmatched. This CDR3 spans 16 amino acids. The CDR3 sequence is CASSYAGGYSYNEQFF. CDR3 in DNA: TGTGCCAGCAGTTACGCGGGGGGGTACTCCTACAATGAGCAGTTCTTC.

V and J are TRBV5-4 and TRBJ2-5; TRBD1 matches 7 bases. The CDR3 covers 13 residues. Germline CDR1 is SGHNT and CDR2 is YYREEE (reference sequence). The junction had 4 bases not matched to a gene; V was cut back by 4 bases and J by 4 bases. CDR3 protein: CASSPDRVETQYF. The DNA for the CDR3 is TGTGCCAGCAGCCCTGACAGGGTAGAGACCCAGTACTTC. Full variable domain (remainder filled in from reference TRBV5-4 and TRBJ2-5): ETGVTQSPTHLIKTRGQQVTLRCSSQSGHNTVSWYQQALGQGPQFIFQYYREEENGRGNFPPRFSGLQFPNYSSELNVNALELDDSALYLCASSPDRVETQYFGPGTRLLVL.

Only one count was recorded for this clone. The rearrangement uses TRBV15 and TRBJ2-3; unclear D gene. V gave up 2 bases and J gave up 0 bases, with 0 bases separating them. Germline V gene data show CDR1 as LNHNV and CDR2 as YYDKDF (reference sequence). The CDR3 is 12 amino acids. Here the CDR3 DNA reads TGTGCCACCAGCAGAAGCACAGATACGCAGTATTTT. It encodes CATSRSTDTQYF.

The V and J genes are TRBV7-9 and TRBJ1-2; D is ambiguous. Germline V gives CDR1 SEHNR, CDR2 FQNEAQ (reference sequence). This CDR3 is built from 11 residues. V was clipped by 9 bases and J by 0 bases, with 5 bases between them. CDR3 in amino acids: CASGTNYGYTF. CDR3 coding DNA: TGTGCCAGTGGGACTAACTATGGCTACACCTTC.

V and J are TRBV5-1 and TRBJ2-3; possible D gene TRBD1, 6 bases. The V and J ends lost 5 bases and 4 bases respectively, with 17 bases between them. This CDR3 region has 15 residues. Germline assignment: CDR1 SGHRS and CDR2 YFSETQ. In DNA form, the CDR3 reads TGCGCCAGCAGACCGCCCACAGGGTCGGCAGATACGCAGTATTTT. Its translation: CASRPPTGSADTQYF.

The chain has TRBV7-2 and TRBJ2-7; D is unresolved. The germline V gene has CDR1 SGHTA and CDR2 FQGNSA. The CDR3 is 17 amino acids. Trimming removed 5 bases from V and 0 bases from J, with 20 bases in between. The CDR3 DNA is TGTGCCAGCAGCCAGACGTCCCGGACCTACAGCTCCTACGAGCAGTACTTC. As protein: CASSQTSRTYSSYEQYF.

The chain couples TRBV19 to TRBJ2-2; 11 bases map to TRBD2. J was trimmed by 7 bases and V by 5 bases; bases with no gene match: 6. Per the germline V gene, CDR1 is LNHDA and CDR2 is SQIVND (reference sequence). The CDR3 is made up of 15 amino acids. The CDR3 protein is CASSPLAGAGGELFF. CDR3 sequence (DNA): TGTGCCAGTAGTCCACTAGCGGGGGCCGGCGGGGAGCTGTTTTTT.

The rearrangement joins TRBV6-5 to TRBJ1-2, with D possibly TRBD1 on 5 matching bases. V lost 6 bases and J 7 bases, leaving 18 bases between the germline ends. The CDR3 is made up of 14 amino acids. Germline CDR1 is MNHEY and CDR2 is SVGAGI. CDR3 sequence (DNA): TGTGCCAGCAGCCTCCTAACCGGGACGGGTGGCTACACCTTC. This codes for CASSLLTGTGGYTF.

The CDR3 reads CASSQGVSNTGELFF. In DNA form, the CDR3 reads TGTGCCAGCAGCCAAGGCGTTTCGAACACCGGGGAGCTGTTTTTT. The chain joins TRBV4-2 to TRBJ2-2; unclear D gene. The CDR3 runs to 15 residues. V lost 1 base, J lost 0 bases, and 6 bases lay in between. CDR1 and CDR2 (germline): LGHNA, YNFKEQ.